These 17 T cell receptor beta chains were all obtained from the same sample, sequenced in a study of shared clonotypes between healthy human individuals. The data were produced by immunoSEQ multiplex PCR, yet TCRdb's version contains in-frame clones alone and is incomplete. Among around 450,000 clones, roughly 77% were seen once, and the ten largest hold approximately 13%. Material: PBMCs. Receptors originate from a woman aged 40 to 50 in good health. Some clones in this sample may be carry-over from other donors' samples.

V and J are TRBV10-3 and TRBJ2-7, with D unresolved. Germline V CDR1 and CDR2: ENHRY, SYGVKD. V gave up 3 bases and J gave up 0 bases, with 6 bases separating them. The CDR3 has 13 amino acids. In DNA, the CDR3 is TGTGCCATCAGTGACGTGCTCTCCTACGAGCAGTACTTC. Translation gives CAISDVLSYEQYF.

This chain joins TRBV28 and TRBJ2-6, with unresolved D. This CDR3 spans 14 amino acids. The germline V and J ends were trimmed by 3 bases and 0 bases, with 3 bases remaining between them. Germline CDR1 reads MDHEN; CDR2 reads SYDVKM. The CDR3 bases are TGTGCCAGCAGTTTTCACTCTGGGGCCAACGTCCTGACTTTC. Residues: CASSFHSGANVLTF.

The chain links TRBV4-1 to TRBJ1-4; tentative D call: TRBD1 (5 bases). The V gene lost 0 bases and the J gene lost 8 bases, with 16 bases spanning the gap. From germline, CDR1 is MGHRA and CDR2 YSYEKL. The CDR3 is 16 residues long. Written as DNA, the CDR3 is TGCGCCAGCAGCCAAGAGGCCGGGACCGTCTTCGAAAAACTGTTTTTT. Translated: CASSQEAGTVFEKLFF.

The chain has TRBV27 and TRBJ2-5, with 9 bases fitting TRBD1. V shed 5 bases, J shed 6 bases, and the junction held 10 bases outside the gene matches. The CDR3 extends over 15 amino acids. Looked up from germline, CDR1 is MNHEY and CDR2 is SMNVEV (reference sequence). CDR3 residues: CASSPSTGGLQTQYF. CDR3 bases: TGTGCCAGCAGTCCCTCGACAGGGGGGCTGCAGACCCAGTACTTC.

This clone was picked up one time. This chain joins TRBV6-1 and TRBJ2-3, with 7 positions matching TRBD1. This CDR3 is 14 amino acids long. In germline, CDR1 is MNHNS, CDR2 SASEGT. The V and J ends lost 5 bases and 4 bases, in that order; junction bases with no gene match: 6. CDR3 DNA: TGTGCCAGCAGTACCGGGACAGCACCAGATACGCAGTATTTT. Protein: CASSTGTAPDTQYF.

This chain links TRBV29-1 with TRBJ2-1, with D perhaps TRBD1 (6 bases). The germline CDR1 and CDR2 sequences are SQVTM and ANQGSEA. Trimming shortened V by 0 bases and J by 8 bases, and 14 bases separated the two germline ends. This CDR3 is built from 14 residues. CDR3 amino acids: CSVEDPGQIHEQFF. CDR3 sequence (DNA): TGCAGCGTTGAAGACCCGGGACAAATCCATGAGCAGTTCTTC.

This rearrangement joins TRBV2 to TRBJ2-1; the D gene is possibly TRBD2 (5 bases). Trimming took off 8 bases at V and 0 bases at J, with 11 bases between the two ends. The germline V gene has CDR1 SNHLY and CDR2 FYNNEI. CDR3 length: 14 residues. CDR3 amino acids: CASGMGSSYNEQFF. CDR3 nucleotides: TGTGCCAGCGGGATGGGGAGCTCCTACAATGAGCAGTTCTTC. Together with reference TRBV2 and TRBJ2-1, the CDR3 gives the full variable domain: EPEVTQTPSHQVTQMGQEVILRCVPISNHLYFYWYRQILGQKVEFLVSFYNNEISEKSEIFDDQFSVERPDGSNFTLKIRSTKLEDSAMYFCASGMGSSYNEQFFGPGTRLTVL.

This clone was counted a few times. The chain combines TRBV18 with TRBJ1-4; 9 nucleotides agree with TRBD1. This CDR3 is 16 amino acids long. With 2 bases clipped from V and 2 bases from J, the junction kept 3 bases outside the gene matches. Germline lookup yields CDR1 KGHSH and CDR2 LQKENI. This chain's CDR3 is CASSPGTGLTNEKLFF. CDR3 DNA sequence: TGTGCCAGCTCACCAGGGACAGGGTTGACTAATGAAAAACTGTTTTTT.

J is TRBJ1-1 and V is TRBV29-1, with unresolved D. The CDR3 is made up of 13 amino acids. Per germline, CDR1 SQVTM and CDR2 ANQGSEA. The V gene lost 6 bases and the J gene lost 2 bases, with 13 bases spanning the gap. Here the CDR3 DNA reads TGCAGCGTCCTCAAAGCGAGCAACACTGAAGCTTTCTTT. Translating it yields CSVLKASNTEAFF.

The rearrangement joins TRBV7-3 to TRBJ2-1; perhaps TRBD2 as D (7 bases). This CDR3 has 16 amino acids. Germline CDR1 SGHTA, CDR2 FQGTGA. V lost 5 bases and J lost 8, with 22 bases in between. The CDR3 nucleotides read TGTGCCAGCAGCAAAGACGGACTAGGGGGTGTGTATGAGCAGTTCTTC. As protein: CASSKDGLGGVYEQFF. Full variable domain (rest looked up from reference TRBV7-3 and TRBJ2-1): GAGVSQTPSNKVTEKGKYVELRCDPISGHTALYWYRQSLGQGPEFLIYFQGTGAADDSGLPNDRFFAVRPEGSVSTLKIQRTERGDSAVYLCASSKDGLGGVYEQFFGPGTRLTVL.

The chain combines TRBV6-4 with TRBJ2-1; TRBD1 matches 8 bases. J was trimmed by 0 bases and V by 8 bases; bases with no gene match: 3. This CDR3 spans 14 amino acids. Per germline, CDR1 MRHNA and CDR2 SNTAGT. This CDR3 is CASQTGGSYNEQFF. In DNA, the CDR3 is TGTGCCAGCCAAACAGGGGGCTCCTACAATGAGCAGTTCTTC.

The genes are TRBV4-2 and TRBJ2-1; D is perhaps TRBD1 (5 bases). This CDR3 spans 16 amino acids. V dropped 4 bases and J dropped 5 bases, with 18 bases sitting between them. Germline CDR1 and CDR2: LGHNA and YNFKEQ. The CDR3 region is CASSRYGTGENNEQFF. CDR3 in DNA: TGTGCCAGCAGCCGATACGGTACAGGAGAAAACAATGAGCAGTTCTTC.

The chain is built from TRBV28 and TRBJ1-6, with 7 bases lining up with TRBD1. CDR1 and CDR2 from the germline V gene are MDHEN and SYDVKM. Trimming at V came to 6 bases and at J to 7 bases, leaving 9 bases not matched to a gene. The CDR3 totals 15 residues. CDR3 coding DNA: TGTGCCAGCAGCCGAACCGGGACAGAGAATTCACCCCTCCACTTT. Translation: CASSRTGTENSPLHF.

This chain uses TRBV2 with TRBJ1-2, with TRBD1 matching 8 bases. Losses at the gene ends were 7 bases for V and 6 bases for J; bases not matched to a gene: 10. CDR1 and CDR2 from the germline V gene are SNHLY and FYNNEI. This CDR3 comprises 14 residues. CDR3 bases: TGTGCCAGCAAGGACAGGGCGGACCCGCATGGCTACACCTTC. This gives the protein CASKDRADPHGYTF.

Ten or more counts support this clone. The CDR3 DNA reads as TGCGCCAGCAGCTTGGCGCCCGCTGGCACCTCTGGAAACACCATATATTTT. Amino acids: CASSLAPAGTSGNTIYF. The chain is built from TRBV5-1 and TRBJ1-3; unclear D gene. Trimming pared 0 bases from V and 0 bases from J, leaving 13 bases between. CDR1 SGHRS and CDR2 YFSETQ come from the germline V gene. The CDR3 consists of 17 residues.

V and J are TRBV7-3 and TRBJ2-2; D is unresolved. Trimming removed 4 bases from V and 0 bases from J, with 3 bases in between. CDR1 is SGHTA, CDR2 FQGTGA, per germline. This CDR3 contains 13 residues. CDR3 DNA: TGTGCCAGCAGCTCGTCGAACACCGGGGAGCTGTTTTTT. This translates into CASSSSNTGELFF.

The rearrangement uses TRBV29-1 and TRBJ1-5; 7 nucleotides align to TRBD1. V gave up 7 bases and J gave up 4 bases; unmatched junction bases: 10. The CDR3 extends over 14 amino acids. Germline lookup yields CDR1 SQVTM and CDR2 ANQGSEA. The CDR3 protein is CSASRGWENQPQHF. For the CDR3, the DNA is TGCAGCGCCAGCAGGGGGTGGGAAAATCAGCCCCAGCATTTT. The full variable domain, rest sourced from reference TRBV29-1 and TRBJ1-5, is SAVISQKPSRDICQRGTSLTIQCQVDSQVTMMFWYRQQPGQSLTLIATANQGSEATYESGFVIDKFPISRPNLTFSTLTVSNMSPEDSSIYLCSASRGWENQPQHFGDGTRLSIL.